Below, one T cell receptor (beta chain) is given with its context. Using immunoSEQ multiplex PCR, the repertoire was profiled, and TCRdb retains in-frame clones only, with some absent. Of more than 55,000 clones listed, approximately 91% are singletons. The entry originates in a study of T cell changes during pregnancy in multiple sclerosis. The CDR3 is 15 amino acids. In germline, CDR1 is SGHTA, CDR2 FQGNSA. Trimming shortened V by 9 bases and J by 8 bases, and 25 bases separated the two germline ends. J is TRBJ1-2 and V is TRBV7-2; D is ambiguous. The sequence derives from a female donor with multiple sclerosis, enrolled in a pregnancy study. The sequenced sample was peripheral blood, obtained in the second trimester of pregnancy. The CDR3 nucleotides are TGTGCCAGGTCCCAGCTTAGAGACCGGGATCAAGGCTACACCTTC. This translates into CARSQLRDRDQGYTF.